This entry lists 23 T cell receptor beta chains sequenced from one sample in a study of cytomegalovirus exposure and HLA in healthy donors. The PCR made use of 60 Vbeta and 13 Jbeta primers. TCRdb's table, derived via immunoSEQ multiplex PCR, lists solely in-frame clones and lacks some. The table records around 300,000 clones, 65% to 85% of them present only once. Sequencing used PBMCs. The receptor set was obtained from a female donor in good health and CMV-seronegative.

The chain has TRBV30 and TRBJ1-5; tentative D call: TRBD1 (5 bases). From germline, CDR1 is GTSNPN and CDR2 SVGIG (reference sequence). The V end was cut by 3 bases, the J end by 2 bases, with 14 bases between. The CDR3 loop spans 15 amino acids. DNA for the CDR3: TGTGCCTGGAGGGGATCCGGAGGGGGCAATCAGCCCCAGCATTTT. Encoded protein: CAWRGSGGGNQPQHF.

The rearrangement links TRBV12-5 to TRBJ2-1; D ambiguous. This CDR3 region has 13 residues. V lost 1 base and J 9 bases, leaving 10 bases between the germline ends. CDR1 and CDR2 (germline): LGHNT, FRNRAP. The CDR3 sequence: CASGLALPGEQFF. CDR3 bases: TGTGCTAGTGGTTTGGCACTCCCCGGTGAGCAGTTCTTC.

The chain uses TRBV7-9 and TRBJ1-3; D remains ambiguous. This CDR3 contains 16 residues. Germline values: CDR1 SEHNR, CDR2 FQNEAQ (reference sequence). V was shortened by 2 bases and J by 0 bases, with 11 bases between the two germline ends. In DNA form, the CDR3 reads TGTGCCAGCAGCTTAAGCGGTGGATCCTCTGGAAACACCATATATTTT. Translation gives CASSLSGGSSGNTIYF.

This clone was seen a few times. The chain joins TRBV7-9 to TRBJ1-1; D is ambiguous. The CDR3 is 14 residues long. Looked up from germline, CDR1 is SEHNR and CDR2 is FQNEAQ (reference sequence). V dropped 5 bases and J dropped 2 bases, with 12 bases sitting between them. This CDR3 reads CASSLLEGNTEAFF. Here the CDR3 DNA reads TGTGCCAGCAGCCTCCTAGAGGGAAACACTGAAGCTTTCTTT.

The sample holds a few counts of this clone. J is TRBJ2-5 and V is TRBV7-2, with a possible D match to TRBD1 (6 bases). In germline, CDR1 is SGHTA, CDR2 FQGNSA. The CDR3 is made up of 15 amino acids. Trimming pared 1 base from V and 5 bases from J, leaving 14 bases between. The DNA of the CDR3 is TGTGCCAGCAGCTTAGTACCTCAGGGGTGGGAGACCCAGTACTTC. This translates into CASSLVPQGWETQYF.

There are a few counts of this clone. CDR3 sequence: CASFDRAYYGYTF. CDR3 DNA sequence: TGTGCCAGCTTTGACAGGGCCTACTATGGCTACACCTTC. The gene calls are TRBV6-1 and TRBJ1-2; 7 bases are shared with TRBD1. The CDR3 is 13 residues long. J was trimmed by 3 bases and V by 8 bases; bases with no gene match: 6. The germline V gene encodes CDR1 MNHNS and CDR2 SASEGT.

The V call is TRBV6-1, the J call TRBJ2-7; TRBD2 matches at 10 bases. J gave up 6 bases and V 8 bases, and 10 bases lay outside the gene matches. Germline V gives CDR1 MNHNS, CDR2 SASEGT. The CDR3 covers 14 residues. The CDR3 DNA follows: TGTGCCAGCCGTACTAGCGGGGTTATTACCGAGCAGTACTTC. As protein: CASRTSGVITEQYF.

The chain links TRBV11-2 to TRBJ2-1; 9 nucleotides match TRBD2. V lost 5 bases and J lost 3; bases outside the gene matches: 11. Germline V gene sequence: CDR1 SGHAT, CDR2 FQNNGV. This CDR3 has 17 amino acids. CDR3 loop: CASSPRSSGTVYNEQFF. CDR3 nucleotides: TGTGCCAGCAGCCCCCGCTCTAGCGGGACAGTCTACAATGAGCAGTTCTTC.

A few counts support this clone. This chain connects TRBV14 to TRBJ2-2; D is undetermined. With 1 base removed from V and 3 bases from J, the gap between germline ends came to 6 bases. The CDR3 totals 14 residues. In germline, CDR1 is SGHDN, CDR2 FVKESK. The CDR3 sequence: CASSQARYTGELFF. In nucleotides, the CDR3 is TGTGCCAGCAGCCAAGCCAGATACACCGGGGAGCTGTTTTTT. Filled out from reference TRBV14 and TRBJ2-2, the complete variable domain reads EAGVTQFPSHSVIEKGQTVTLRCDPISGHDNLYWYRRVMGKEIKFLLHFVKESKQDESGMPNNRFLAERTGGTYSTLKVQPAELEDSGVYFCASSQARYTGELFFGEGSRLTVL.

V and J are TRBV18 and TRBJ2-1, with D tentatively TRBD2 (5 bases). This CDR3 comprises 14 residues. CDR1 and CDR2 from the germline V gene are KGHSH and LQKENI. Trimming left V 5 bases short and J 5 bases short, with 13 bases between. CDR3 bases: TGTGCCAGCTCAGGGAGTCTGTTGGACAATGAGCAGTTCTTC. Protein product: CASSGSLLDNEQFF.

Here the CDR3 DNA reads TGTGCCAGCAGACCAGACCTTAGCGCTGAAGCTTTCTTT. Translating it yields CASRPDLSAEAFF. The chain has TRBV7-9 and TRBJ1-1; D ambiguous. This CDR3 comprises 13 residues. Germline V gene sequence: CDR1 SEHNR, CDR2 FQNEAQ (reference sequence). Trimming removed 6 bases at V and 6 bases at J, with 14 bases between.

The chain recombines TRBV14 with TRBJ1-3; no definite D call. The CDR3 sequence is 16 residues long. Germline values: CDR1 SGHDN, CDR2 FVKESK. The V end was cut by 0 bases, the J end by 8 bases, with 17 bases between. The CDR3: CASSQDRARTGDTIYF. The CDR3 coding sequence is TGTGCCAGCAGCCAAGATAGGGCCAGGACCGGGGACACCATATATTTT.

As regards this clone: The sample carries other DNA sequences with the same CDR3. This sequence joins TRBV18 and TRBJ1-5; 10 nucleotides align to TRBD1. CDR3 length: 15 residues. Per the germline V gene, CDR1 is KGHSH and CDR2 is LQKENI. J was trimmed by 7 bases and V by 5 bases; bases with no gene match: 8. Here the CDR3 reads CASSVSGTGVQPQHF. CDR3 bases: TGTGCCAGCTCAGTTTCCGGGACAGGGGTCCAGCCCCAGCATTTT.

The CDR3 bases are TGTGCCAGCAGTGGGGACAGAGTCTATGGCTACACCTTC. As protein: CASSGDRVYGYTF. The chain has TRBV25-1 and TRBJ1-2; 7 bases are shared with TRBD1. V lost 4 bases to trimming and J lost 4 bases; unmatched junction nucleotides: 3. This CDR3 contains 13 residues. In germline, CDR1 is MGHDK, CDR2 SYGVNS.

The sample holds a few counts of this clone. The chain has TRBV4-1 and TRBJ2-5; D may be TRBD1 (5 bases). This CDR3 has 13 residues. V was pared by 5 bases and J by 1 base, with 8 bases between. Germline-derived CDR1 and CDR2 are MGHRA and YSYEKL. The DNA for the CDR3 is TGCGCCAGCAGCATACAGGTCCAAGAGACCCAGTACTTC. The encoded protein is CASSIQVQETQYF.

J is TRBJ1-5 and V is TRBV6-5; possible D gene TRBD1, 5 bases. Germline V gene sequence: CDR1 MNHEY, CDR2 SVGAGI. CDR3 length equals 11 residues. V lost 7 bases to trimming and J lost 4 bases, with 5 bases between them. CDR3 bases: TGTGCCAGCAAGGGGAATCAGCCCCAGCATTTT. Amino acid sequence: CASKGNQPQHF.

In regard to this clone: At one end, the junction sequence differs from germline, possibly due to a read error. This rearrangement joins TRBV7-9 to TRBJ1-1, with D tentatively TRBD1 (5 bases). This CDR3 region has 13 residues. The germline V gene has CDR1 SEHNR and CDR2 FQNEAQ (reference sequence). CDR3 loop: CSSSLAGGTEAFF. DNA of the CDR3: TGTTCCAGCAGCTTGGCGGGGGGAACTGAAGCTTTCTTT. The full variable domain, completed using reference TRBV7-9 and TRBJ1-1, is DTGVSQNPRHKITKRGQNVTFRCDPISEHNRLYWYRQTLGQGPEFLTYFQNEAQLEKSRLLSDRFSAERPKGSFSTLEIQRTEQGDSAMYLCSSSLAGGTEAFFGQGTRLTVV.

The V and J genes are TRBV2 and TRBJ2-7; 9 bases fit TRBD1. Germline assignment: CDR1 SNHLY and CDR2 FYNNEI. The V gene end was trimmed by 4 bases and the J gene end by 3 bases; junction bases not matched to a gene: 10. The CDR3 runs to 16 residues. The CDR3, as DNA: TGTGCCAGCAGTGTCAGGACAGGGGATGGAGACTACGAGCAGTACTTC. Its translation is CASSVRTGDGDYEQYF.

The chain has TRBV7-6 and TRBJ2-1, with D tentatively TRBD1 (6 bases). The germline V and J ends were trimmed by 7 bases and 8 bases, with 15 bases remaining between them. Germline V gene lookup returns CDR1 SGHVS and CDR2 FNYEAQ. This CDR3 has 13 amino acids. CDR3: CASTLGRTDEQFF. CDR3 DNA sequence: TGTGCCAGCACCCTGGGACGGACAGATGAGCAGTTCTTC. The variable domain in full, completed from reference TRBV7-6 and TRBJ2-1, reads GAGVSQSPRYKVTKRGQDVALRCDPISGHVSLYWYRQALGQGPEFLTYFNYEAQQDKSGLPNDRFSAERPEGSISTLTIQRTEQRDSAMYRCASTLGRTDEQFFGPGTRLTVL.

The chain is built from TRBV11-2 and TRBJ2-1, with 11 nucleotides matching TRBD2. CDR3 length: 14 residues. Trimming took 7 bases from V and 9 from J; bases not matched to a gene: 8. CDR1 and CDR2 (germline): SGHAT, FQNNGV. CDR3 DNA: TGTGCCAGCAACAAACTTAGCGGGAGGGCTGAGCAGTTCTTC. This encodes CASNKLSGRAEQFF.

The chain's CDR3 is CASSPTGGNIQYF. CDR3 bases: TGTGCCAGCAGCCCCACAGGGGGGAACATTCAGTACTTC. The chain uses TRBV5-6 and TRBJ2-4, with TRBD1 matching over 8 bases. V shed 4 bases and J 7 bases; nucleotides not matched to a gene: 4. This CDR3 has 13 residues. Looked up from germline, CDR1 is SGHDT and CDR2 is YYEEEE.

This clone was counted between two and nine times. The V and J genes are TRBV19 and TRBJ1-2; tentative D call: TRBD1 (5 bases). Germline CDR1 and CDR2: LNHDA and SQIVND (reference sequence). Trimming stripped 6 bases from V and 3 bases from J, with 14 bases between. The CDR3 extends over 14 amino acids. CDR3 sequence reads: CASRSLPGHYGYTF. CDR3 DNA: TGTGCCAGTAGGAGCCTCCCAGGGCACTATGGCTACACCTTC.

The gene calls are TRBV7-9 and TRBJ2-7; possibly TRBD1 for D (5 bases). Between the trimmed V and J ends, which lost 2 bases and 6 bases, there was a span of 11 bases. This CDR3 is 13 amino acids long. From germline, CDR1 is SEHNR and CDR2 FQNEAQ (reference sequence). This chain's CDR3 is CASSLTQTGEQYF. Here the CDR3 DNA reads TGTGCCAGCAGCTTAACCCAAACAGGCGAGCAGTACTTC.